A single sample is the source of the 22 T cell receptor beta chains below, sequenced in a study of cytomegalovirus exposure and HLA in healthy donors. The PCR employed 60 Vbeta primers together with 13 Jbeta primers. Here immunoSEQ multiplex PCR was the method, and the copy in TCRdb shows in-frame clones only, minus some. The data contain about 230,000 clones, about 84% of them singletons. Sequencing input: PBMCs. The source is a human donor in good health.

The V gene is TRBV7-3, the J gene TRBJ2-1; 8 bases map to TRBD1. The CDR3 runs to 15 residues. Germline values: CDR1 SGHTA, CDR2 FQGTGA. The trim removed 5 bases at V and 0 bases at J, leaving 3 bases unmatched. CDR3 loop: CASSTQGVSYNEQFF. The DNA for the CDR3 is TGTGCCAGCAGCACACAGGGGGTCTCCTACAATGAGCAGTTCTTC.

The chain is built from TRBV21-1 and TRBJ2-1; whether TRBD2, the table's D call, matches the DNA was not checked. TRBV21-1 is termed a pseudogene. The CDR3 has 16 amino acids. CDR3 amino acids: CASSKTSSGDYNEQFF. The CDR3 DNA reads as TGTGCCAGCAGCAAGACCTCCAGCGGGGATTACAATGAGCAGTTCTTC.

The chain employs TRBV28 and TRBJ2-1, with no clear D. With 0 bases removed from V and 10 bases from J, the gap between germline ends came to 13 bases. Germline V gene sequence: CDR1 MDHEN, CDR2 SYDVKM. The CDR3 runs 14 residues. The CDR3, as DNA: TGTGCCAGCAGTTTATGGCCTAGAAATGAGGAGCAGTTCTTC. Its protein is CASSLWPRNEEQFF.

The chain is built from TRBV6-4 and TRBJ2-3, with 10 bases identical to TRBD2. This CDR3 comprises 19 residues. In germline, CDR1 is MRHNA, CDR2 SNTAGT. V trimming: 0 bases; J trimming: 0 bases; junction bases outside the gene matches: 9. DNA for the CDR3: TGTGCCAGCAGTGACTCGAGTCTAGCGGGAGTTCGTAGCACAGATACGCAGTATTTT. Amino acids: CASSDSSLAGVRSTDTQYF.

The chain uses TRBV2 and TRBJ2-5; 7 bases are a match to TRBD1. The CDR3 loop spans 15 amino acids. CDR1 is SNHLY, CDR2 FYNNEI, per germline. V shed 3 bases, J shed 5 bases, and the junction held 9 bases outside the gene matches. The CDR3 is CASSDGTASWETQYF. The CDR3 bases are TGTGCCAGCAGTGATGGGACAGCGTCCTGGGAGACCCAGTACTTC.

The rearrangement uses TRBV6-6 and TRBJ2-5; 9 nucleotides line up with TRBD2. Trimming cost V 5 bases and J 3 bases; bases outside gene matches: 7. Germline values: CDR1 MNHNY, CDR2 SVGAGI (reference sequence). CDR3 length equals 15 residues. CDR3 residues: CASSKSRTSEETQYF. The DNA for the CDR3 is TGTGCCAGCAGTAAGTCCCGGACTAGCGAAGAGACCCAGTACTTC.

V usage is TRBV6-5 and J usage is TRBJ1-2, with 7 bases matching TRBD1. The germline gives CDR1 MNHEY, CDR2 SVGAGI. The CDR3 totals 14 residues. Trimming cost V 5 bases and J 3 bases; bases outside gene matches: 6. The CDR3 DNA reads as TGTGCCAGCAGTCGGTACACAGGGGACTATGGCTACACCTTC. It is translated as CASSRYTGDYGYTF.

The chain is built from TRBV1 and TRBJ2-7; TRBD2, the D gene given by the table, was not confirmed from the DNA. TRBV1 is classified as a pseudogene. The CDR3 runs 14 residues. For the CDR3, the DNA is TGCACACCAGCGTGGTTAGCGGGAGCGGACGAGCAGTACTTC. Its translation: CTPAWLAGADEQYF.

The rearrangement uses TRBV4-2 and TRBJ2-5, with 10 bases aligning to TRBD2. This CDR3 comprises 16 residues. The trim removed 0 bases at V and 6 bases at J, leaving 7 bases unmatched. From germline, CDR1 is LGHNA and CDR2 YNFKEQ. The CDR3 DNA reads TGTGCCAGCAGCCAAGAACCAAGCGGGGGGGAAAAGACCCAGTACTTC. The encoded protein is CASSQEPSGGEKTQYF.

The chain recombines TRBV29-1 with TRBJ2-2, with a possible D match to TRBD1 (5 bases). This CDR3 has 11 amino acids. Germline V gene lookup returns CDR1 SQVTM and CDR2 ANQGSEA. V dropped 1 base and J dropped 15 bases, with 12 bases sitting between them. As DNA, the CDR3 is TGCAGCGTTGAAGGGCAGGGTCTGTTGTTTTTT. Its protein is CSVEGQGLLFF.

This chain uses TRBV5-8 with TRBJ1-2; 11 bases match TRBD1. This CDR3 comprises 15 residues. Germline CDR1 is SGHTS and CDR2 is YDEGEE. Trimming took 4 bases from V and 3 from J; bases not matched to a gene: 5. In nucleotides, the CDR3 is TGTGCCAGCAGCCCACGGACAGGGGGCTACTATGGCTACACCTTC. Translation gives CASSPRTGGYYGYTF.

This clone was detected a few times. J is TRBJ2-5 and V is TRBV11-2; tentative D call: TRBD2 (6 bases). This CDR3 has 16 residues. CDR1 and CDR2 (germline): SGHAT, FQNNGV. With 6 bases removed from V and 5 bases from J, the gap between germline ends came to 22 bases. DNA for the CDR3: TGTGCCAGCAGTCTAGCCCTCAGGAGGGTAGGGGAGACCCAGTACTTC. Its protein product is CASSLALRRVGETQYF.

The J gene is TRBJ2-7, the V gene TRBV9; 10 nucleotides agree with TRBD2. The CDR3 has 16 residues. Germline CDR1 is SGDLS and CDR2 is YYNGEE. V lost 1 base, J lost 3 bases, and 7 bases stayed unmatched. The DNA for the CDR3 is TGTGCCAGCAGCGTATTGCTAGCGGGAGAGTTCTACGAGCAGTACTTC. Translated, it gives CASSVLLAGEFYEQYF.

CDR3 region: CASRSLGGRFFSYEQYF. The CDR3 DNA reads as TGTGCCAGCAGGTCATTAGGGGGCAGATTCTTCTCCTACGAGCAGTACTTC. J is TRBJ2-7 and V is TRBV28, with 7 bases matching TRBD1. V trimming: 6 bases; J trimming: 0 bases; junction bases outside the gene matches: 14. Germline V gives CDR1 MDHEN, CDR2 SYDVKM. The CDR3 is 17 residues long.

J is TRBJ2-3 and V is TRBV9; D possibly corresponds to TRBD1 (5 bases). Trimming took 4 bases from V and 5 from J, leaving 14 bases between them. This CDR3 is 14 amino acids long. Germline V gives CDR1 SGDLS, CDR2 YYNGEE. This CDR3 reads CASSQRLRGDTQYF. The CDR3 DNA follows: TGTGCCAGCAGCCAAAGGCTAAGGGGAGATACGCAGTATTTT.

J is TRBJ2-1 and V is TRBV5-4; the match to TRBD2 covers 13 bases. V shed 3 bases, J shed 9 bases, and the junction held 6 bases outside the gene matches. Per the germline V gene, CDR1 is SGHNT and CDR2 is YYREEE (reference sequence). The CDR3 is made up of 15 amino acids. CDR3 amino acids: CASSSRLAGGGEQFF. CDR3 in DNA: TGTGCCAGCAGCTCCCGACTAGCGGGAGGCGGTGAGCAGTTCTTC. The entire variable domain, with the rest obtained from reference TRBV5-4 and TRBJ2-1, is as follows: ETGVTQSPTHLIKTRGQQVTLRCSSQSGHNTVSWYQQALGQGPQFIFQYYREEENGRGNFPPRFSGLQFPNYSSELNVNALELDDSALYLCASSSRLAGGGEQFFGPGTRLTVL.

This sequence joins TRBV7-3 and TRBJ2-7; 7 positions agree with TRBD2. Germline trimming cut 3 bases from V and 0 bases from J; bases unmatched to any gene: 5. The CDR3 contains 15 residues. The germline CDR1 and CDR2 sequences are SGHTA and FQGTGA. The CDR3 protein is CASSFRLAFSYEQYF. In DNA, the CDR3 is TGTGCCAGCAGCTTCAGACTAGCCTTCTCCTACGAGCAGTACTTC.

The V gene is TRBV29-1, the J gene TRBJ2-7; maybe TRBD1 (5 bases). CDR3 length: 12 amino acids. V dropped 7 bases and J dropped 4 bases, with 14 bases sitting between them. The germline V gene has CDR1 SQVTM and CDR2 ANQGSEA. The CDR3 nucleotides read TGCAGCGGTCAGGACACCCCTTACGAGCAGTACTTC. This sequence encodes CSGQDTPYEQYF.

The genes are TRBV4-1 and TRBJ2-1; TRBD2 aligns across 7 bases. This CDR3 contains 15 residues. Germline CDR1 is MGHRA and CDR2 is YSYEKL. Unmatched junction bases numbered 10, after V lost 3 bases and J lost 8 bases. The CDR3 DNA sequence: TGCGCCAGCAGCCACCCTGGGGGGGTCGGGGATGAGCAGTTCTTC. It translates to CASSHPGGVGDEQFF.

The chain is built from TRBV7-2 and TRBJ2-4; TRBD1 matches at 9 bases. CDR1 is SGHTA, CDR2 FQGNSA, per germline. The ends lost 5 bases at V and 5 bases at J; junction bases unmatched: 4. CDR3 size: 14 residues. The CDR3 sequence: CASSPGQGQNIQYF. The CDR3 DNA sequence: TGTGCCAGCAGCCCTGGACAGGGGCAAAACATTCAGTACTTC.

The chain carries TRBV7-9 and TRBJ2-2, with no clear D. The CDR3 sequence is 13 residues long. Trimming removed 3 bases at V and 5 bases at J, with 7 bases between. The germline V gene encodes CDR1 SEHNR and CDR2 FQNEAQ (reference sequence). CDR3 sequence reads: CASSFTETGELFF. In DNA, the CDR3 is TGTGCCAGCAGCTTTACAGAGACCGGGGAGCTGTTTTTT. Looking up the rest from reference TRBV7-9 and TRBJ2-2 gives the full variable domain: DTGVSQNPRHKITKRGQNVTFRCDPISEHNRLYWYRQTLGQGPEFLTYFQNEAQLEKSRLLSDRFSAERPKGSFSTLEIQRTEQGDSAMYLCASSFTETGELFFGEGSRLTVL.

This chain joins TRBV7-6 and TRBJ2-1; TRBD2 agrees at 12 bases. Germline V lookup: CDR1 SGHVS, CDR2 FNYEAQ. V lost 5 bases and J lost 2; bases outside the gene matches: 7. The length of the CDR3 is 17 residues. The CDR3 region is CASSPGSSGRAYNEQFF. The DNA of the CDR3 is TGTGCCAGCAGCCCGGGTTCTAGCGGGAGGGCCTACAATGAGCAGTTCTTC.